The rows below give T cell receptor beta chains drawn from one sample of a study of post-analysis software for immune sequencing data. Each CDR3 protein gets one entry after TCRdb re-called the PCR reads with MiXCR. The sample holds more than 450,000 distinct CDR3 sequences; 44% are singletons and the top ten take around 1.7%. Sequenced sample: blood. The source of these receptors is a girl between 5 and 17 years old with multiple sclerosis. Each CDR3 is given with its conserved first and last residue. Each record gives: V gene, J gene, D gene, clone size, CDR3 protein, CDR3 DNA. The D gene is left open where the match is weak. Clone size is shown for a subset of rows, as once, few, many or a class of expanded clone.

TRBV6-6	TRBJ1-1	TRBD1	-	CASSTPQGTNTEAFF	TGTGCCAGCAGTACCCCACAGGGGACGAACACTGAAGCTTTCTTT
TRBV12-3/TRBV12-4	TRBJ1-2	-	-	CASSPGDTF	TGTGCCAGCAGCCCAGGGGACACCTTC
TRBV7-6	TRBJ2-5	-	few	CASRTGGQETQYF	TGTGCCAGCAGAACTGGGGGGCAAGAGACCCAGTACTTC
TRBV7-2	TRBJ2-1	-	-	CASSFEGNPYNEQFF	TGTGCCAGCAGCTTTGAGGGAAACCCCTACAATGAGCAGTTCTTC
TRBV3-1	TRBJ1-1	-	-	CASSRGFREAFF	TGTGCCAGCAGCAGGGGGTTTCGTGAAGCTTTCTTT
TRBV10-3	TRBJ2-1	-	few	CATRSIGPYNEQFF	TGTGCCACTAGATCCATTGGGCCCTACAATGAGCAGTTCTTC
TRBV12-3/TRBV12-4	TRBJ2-1	TRBD1	few	CASRGPGQVWDEQFF	TGTGCCAGCAGGGGCCCGGGACAGGTCTGGGATGAGCAGTTCTTC
TRBV27	TRBJ2-7	TRBD2	-	CASSLREGGAYEQYF	TGTGCCAGCAGTTTACGGGAGGGGGGTGCATACGAGCAGTACTTC
TRBV20-1	TRBJ2-7	TRBD1	-	CSAPPPGQANEQYF	TGCAGTGCTCCACCACCGGGACAGGCGAACGAGCAGTACTTC
TRBV6-2/TRBV6-3	TRBJ2-7	-	few	CASSYQWAYEQYF	TGTGCCAGCAGTTATCAATGGGCCTACGAGCAGTACTTC
TRBV29-1	TRBJ1-1	-	few	CSVGWTEAFF	TGCAGCGTCGGGTGGACTGAAGCTTTCTTT
TRBV6-1	TRBJ1-1	-	-	CASSEFGGSTEAFF	TGTGCCAGCAGTGAATTCGGAGGGAGCACTGAAGCTTTCTTT
TRBV12-3/TRBV12-4	TRBJ2-1	-	-	CASRFGSSPYNEQFF	TGTGCCAGCAGATTCGGGTCATCCCCCTACAATGAGCAGTTCTTC
TRBV4-1	TRBJ2-1	-	-	CASSQEAAGHEQFF	TGCGCCAGCAGCCAAGAGGCGGCGGGGCATGAGCAGTTCTTC
TRBV29-1	TRBJ2-5	-	-	CSVEDPRQETQYF	TGCAGCGTTGAAGATCCCAGACAAGAGACCCAGTACTTC
TRBV20-1	TRBJ1-4	-	-	CSPVDPYSTNEKLFF	TGCAGCCCCGTTGATCCGTACTCAACTAATGAAAAACTGTTTTTT
TRBV5-6	TRBJ2-5	-	many	CASSLDLTEETQYF	TGTGCCAGCAGCTTGGACCTTACGGAAGAGACCCAGTACTTC
TRBV20-1	TRBJ1-4	-	-	CSARGSTEKLFF	TGCAGTGCCAGAGGGAGCACTGAAAAACTGTTTTTT
TRBV10-3	TRBJ1-2	-	few	CAISDRNLGGHGYTF	TGTGCCATCAGTGATCGTAATTTGGGTGGTCATGGCTACACCTTC
TRBV5-1	TRBJ2-3	-	-	CASSHRGFFTDTQYF	TGCGCCAGCAGCCACCGGGGCTTCTTCACAGATACGCAGTATTTT
TRBV20-1	TRBJ2-5	-	-	CSARDDRKPQETQYF	TGCAGTGCTAGAGATGACAGAAAACCCCAAGAGACCCAGTACTTC
TRBV5-1	TRBJ2-5	-	-	CASATASTPGGETQYF	TGCGCCAGCGCAACTGCCTCGACCCCGGGCGGAGAGACCCAGTACTTC
TRBV12-3/TRBV12-4	TRBJ1-4	-	-	CASSSSTRNEKLFF	TGTGCCAGCAGTTCGTCCACGAGAAATGAAAAACTGTTTTTT
TRBV29-1	TRBJ2-2	-	few	CSAKNTGELFF	TGCAGCGCGAAGAACACCGGGGAGCTGTTTTTT
TRBV5-1	TRBJ2-3	-	-	CASSLVVQGTDTQYF	TGCGCCAGCAGCTTGGTGGTGCAGGGAACAGATACGCAGTATTTT
TRBV27	TRBJ2-7	TRBD1	few	CASSLLTGVSYEQYF	TGTGCCAGCAGTTTATTGACAGGGGTATCCTACGAGCAGTACTTC
TRBV12-3/TRBV12-4	TRBJ2-1	-	-	CASSLQGYEQFF	TGTGCCAGCAGTCTACAGGGATATGAGCAGTTCTTC
TRBV5-5	TRBJ1-2	TRBD1	-	CASGTYGTANGYTF	TGTGCCAGCGGAACATACGGGACAGCCAATGGCTACACCTTC
TRBV11-2	TRBJ2-7	-	-	CASRIPGTVTYEQYF	TGTGCCAGCAGAATACCCGGGACGGTGACCTACGAGCAGTACTTC
TRBV3-1	TRBJ1-1	-	few	CASSPGGRGTEAFF	TGTGCCAGCAGCCCGGGAGGGAGGGGAACTGAAGCTTTCTTT
TRBV6-1	TRBJ1-1	TRBD1	-	CASSLIIPGQGDTEAFF	TGTGCCAGCAGTCTTATCATTCCGGGACAGGGGGACACTGAAGCTTTCTTT
TRBV12-3/TRBV12-4	TRBJ2-7	TRBD1	-	CASSHSGTGSSEQYF	TGTGCCAGCAGTCACTCCGGGACAGGGAGCTCCGAGCAGTACTTC
TRBV10-3	TRBJ2-6	-	few	CAISESGTSSGANVLTF	TGTGCCATCAGTGAGTCGGGCACGAGCTCTGGGGCCAACGTCCTGACTTTC
TRBV28	TRBJ1-2	-	-	CASSLGRSDYGYTF	TGTGCCAGCAGTTTAGGCAGGTCTGACTATGGCTACACCTTC
TRBV29-1	TRBJ2-4	-	few	CSVEVRQVAKNIQYF	TGCAGCGTTGAAGTGCGACAGGTAGCCAAAAACATTCAGTACTTC
TRBV6-6	TRBJ2-1	TRBD1	-	CASSMTGSNRNEQFF	TGTGCCAGCAGTATGACAGGGTCTAATAGAAATGAGCAGTTCTTC
TRBV5-1	TRBJ2-7	-	-	CASSLYPGEGTYEQYF	TGCGCCAGCAGCTTGTATCCCGGCGAGGGGACCTACGAGCAGTACTTC
TRBV5-1	TRBJ2-7	-	few	CASSSAQGSYEQYF	TGCGCCAGCAGCTCAGCACAGGGATCCTACGAGCAGTACTTC
TRBV7-3	TRBJ2-1	-	-	CASSWGWSNEQFF	TGTGCCAGCAGCTGGGGCTGGAGTAATGAGCAGTTCTTC
TRBV29-1	TRBJ1-5	-	-	CSALPRDSNQPQHF	TGCAGCGCTTTGCCCCGGGACAGCAATCAGCCCCAGCATTTT
TRBV20-1	TRBJ2-5	TRBD2	-	CSATRLAETQYF	TGCAGTGCTACTCGACTAGCAGAGACCCAGTACTTC
TRBV7-2	TRBJ2-1	TRBD1	-	CASSLVLREGAYRRNEQFF	TGTGCCAGCAGCTTAGTCCTCCGAGAGGGGGCATACCGCAGGAATGAGCAGTTCTTC
TRBV20-1	TRBJ1-5	-	-	CSARDVRGYSNQPQHF	TGCAGTGCTAGAGATGTCCGGGGATATAGCAATCAGCCCCAGCATTTT
TRBV7-9	TRBJ1-5	-	-	CASSLESQPQHF	TGTGCCAGCAGCTTAGAGTCACAGCCCCAGCATTTT
TRBV5-6	TRBJ2-7	-	few	CASSFGHTSSYEQYF	TGTGCCAGCAGCTTCGGTCATACCTCCTCCTACGAGCAGTACTTC
TRBV7-2	TRBJ2-5	-	-	CASSLVVRAGETQYF	TGTGCCAGCAGCTTAGTGGTCAGGGCGGGAGAGACCCAGTACTTC
TRBV6-6	TRBJ2-3	-	-	CASSYTVDTQYF	TGTGCCAGCAGTTACACAGTGGATACGCAGTATTTT
TRBV7-9	TRBJ1-5	-	-	CASSLEVNQSQHF	TGTGCCAGCAGCTTGGAAGTCAATCAGTCCCAGCATTTT